This paragraph reports one T cell receptor (beta chain). Its specificity is unknown. A much larger clonotype is one base distant, so this may be a read error. The source of the sample is a study of CD8+CD57+ T cells in acquired aplastic anemia. Study details: Isolated CD4+ and CD8+ cells, once sorted, yielded DNA averaging about 3.1 ug. General study findings and limits: Sharing between patients and controls was observed for around 30 CD8+ CDR3 sequences.

Genomic DNA constituted the template upon which TCR beta VDJ and CDR3 profiling was performed. MiXCR, run by TCRdb on the reads, gives a single entry per CDR3 protein. The table shows about 150,000 distinct CDR3 sequences, with about 48% occurring only once. CD8+CD57+ cell expansion had been shown by flow cytometry in patients chosen for sequencing. Sampling of blood occurred while the patients had still received no therapy. The sequence was obtained from a human donor with aplastic anemia. Specimen: sorted CD4+, CD8+, or CD8+CD57+ T cells (not recorded which) from PBMCs.

The CDR3 sequence: CASSQDFMAENTEAFF. The CDR3 DNA reads as TGTGCCAGCAGCCAAGATTTTATGGCAGAGAACACTGAAGCTTTCTTT. The gene calls are TRBV4-2 and TRBJ1-1; D call uncertain. Between the trimmed V and J ends, which lost 0 bases and 1 base, there was a span of 12 bases. The CDR3 extends over 16 amino acids. The germline V gene has CDR1 LGHNA and CDR2 YNFKEQ.